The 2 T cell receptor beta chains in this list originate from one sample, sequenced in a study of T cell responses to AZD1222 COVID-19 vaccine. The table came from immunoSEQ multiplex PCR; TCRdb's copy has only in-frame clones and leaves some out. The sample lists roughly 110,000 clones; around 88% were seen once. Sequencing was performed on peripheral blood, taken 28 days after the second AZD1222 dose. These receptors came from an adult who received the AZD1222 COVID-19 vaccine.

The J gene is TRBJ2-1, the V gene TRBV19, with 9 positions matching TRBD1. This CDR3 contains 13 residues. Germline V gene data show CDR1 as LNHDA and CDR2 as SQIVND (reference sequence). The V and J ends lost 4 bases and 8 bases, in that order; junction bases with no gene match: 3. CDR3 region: CASSNDRGDEQFF. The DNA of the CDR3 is TGTGCCAGTAGTAATGACAGGGGGGATGAGCAGTTCTTC.

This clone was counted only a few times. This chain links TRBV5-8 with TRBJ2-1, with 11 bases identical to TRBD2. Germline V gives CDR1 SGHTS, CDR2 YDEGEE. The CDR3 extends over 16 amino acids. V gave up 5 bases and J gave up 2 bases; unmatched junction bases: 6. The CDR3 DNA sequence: TGTGCCAGCAGGAAAGTAGCGGGGGGGCCCTACAATGAGCAGTTCTTC. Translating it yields CASRKVAGGPYNEQFF.